The entry that follows covers one T cell receptor beta chain sequence. The antigen is not known. The record originates from a study of identifying expanded T cells in peripheral blood. During the collection period, no donor immune events like infections were recorded. V was trimmed by 4 bases and J by 6 bases, leaving 24 bases between them. Germline V CDR1 and CDR2: SEHNR, FQNEAQ (reference sequence). This CDR3 has 17 amino acids. The protocol was immunoSEQ multiplex PCR, while the TCRdb copy is restricted to in-frame clones and leaves out a portion. This sample has some 95,000 clones, with 75% to 90% found just once. General study results and limits: About 1.2 clones differed between technical replicates, versus around 16 and 19 over time.

Sequences were obtained from blood. The clonotype comes from a person aged 18 to 69 in good health. The rearrangement joins TRBV7-9 to TRBJ1-1; D is possibly TRBD1 (6 bases). CDR3 loop: CASSSSTGSERVAEAFF. CDR3 sequence (DNA): TGTGCCAGCAGCTCCTCCACAGGGTCGGAGAGAGTGGCTGAAGCTTTCTTT.